At least ten counts were recorded for the clone carrying this TCR beta chain. Its antigen is currently unknown. This record comes from a study of Graves' ophthalmopathy and Graves' hyperthyroidism. Study observations and caveats: With a specificity of just over 72% and a sensitivity of 60% to 71%, the model predicted ophthalmopathy progression. A majority of expanded thyroid clonotypes exceeding 0.001 frequency were likewise present in blood.

Germline V gene sequence: CDR1 SGHTA, CDR2 FQGTGA. The CDR3 has 14 residues. V shed 0 bases and J shed 3 bases, with 8 bases lying between them. Ophthalmopathy cases showed moderate-to-severe activity, scoring CAS ≥3 and NOSPECS ≥4, with duration under 3 months. Amplification from RNA transcripts yielded the TCR beta CDR3 regions. Second-round multiplex PCR followed a first-round RT-PCR using HTBI primers. Via MiXCR, TCRdb re-called the multiplex PCR reads, giving one row per CDR3 protein. Altogether hundreds of thousands of distinct CDR3 sequences are present, under 50% being singletons, with the ten largest covering more than 2.5%.

Sequenced material: peripheral blood. The chain has TRBV7-3 and TRBJ1-1; no clear D gene. The TCR sequence derives from an adult man with Graves' ophthalmopathy. In DNA, the CDR3 is TGTGCCAGCAGCTTAACAGAAAGGGACACTGAAGCTTTCTTT. Its translation: CASSLTERDTEAFF.